What follows is one T cell receptor beta chain and its context. The antigen remains undetermined. The sample comes from a study of cytomegalovirus exposure and HLA in healthy donors. Study outcomes and limitations: Apart from CMV serostatus, no immune exposure information was available. HLA alleles showed associations with 15,000 to 20,000 TCR beta sequences in a later analysis, at a 0.05 false discovery rate. Productive rates of about 87% or about 30% were seen for most TCR beta V segments in an earlier analysis.

PCR involved 60 Vbeta and 13 Jbeta primers. Per the original methods: An analysis performed later counted around 86 million unique TCR beta chains (approximately 12 million of them shared). Measured with immunoSEQ multiplex PCR; TCRdb has only the in-frame clones, and not every one. That table is the source of V, J and clone size, and D and trimming were worked out from the DNA. The sample records more than 150,000 clones, about 86% being singletons. The sample comprised PBMCs. The TCR was taken from a woman aged 25 to 45 in good health and CMV-seronegative.

The CDR3 here is CASSYSGLAGLSEQFF. The CDR3 DNA reads as TGTGCCAGCAGTTACTCGGGGCTAGCGGGGTTGAGTGAGCAGTTCTTC. The chain carries TRBV6-6 and TRBJ2-1; TRBD2 agrees at 9 bases. The V segment lost 0 bases and the J segment 9 bases; nucleotides outside the gene matches: 9. CDR1 MNHNY and CDR2 SVGAGI come from the germline V gene (reference sequence). This CDR3 has 16 amino acids.